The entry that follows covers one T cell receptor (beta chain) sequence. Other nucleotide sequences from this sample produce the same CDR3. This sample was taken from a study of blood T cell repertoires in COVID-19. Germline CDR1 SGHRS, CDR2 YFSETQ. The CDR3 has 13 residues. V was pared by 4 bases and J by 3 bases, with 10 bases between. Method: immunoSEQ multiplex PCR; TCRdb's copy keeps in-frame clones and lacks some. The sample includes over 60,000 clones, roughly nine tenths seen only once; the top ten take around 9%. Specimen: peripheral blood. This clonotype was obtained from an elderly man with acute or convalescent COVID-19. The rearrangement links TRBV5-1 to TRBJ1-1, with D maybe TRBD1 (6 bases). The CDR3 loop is CASSLGGDTEAFF. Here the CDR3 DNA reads TGCGCCAGCAGCCTAGGGGGTGACACTGAAGCTTTCTTT.